This is a list of T cell receptor beta chains from one sample in a study of blood T cell repertoires in COVID-19. Produced via immunoSEQ multiplex PCR; TCRdb's table is partial and in-frame only. The sample records under 300,000 clones, around 89% being singletons. The sequenced sample consisted of PBMCs or T cells enriched from blood (not recorded which). The receptors shown here come from a woman aged 45-65 years who had recovered from COVID-19. The CDR3 runs from the conserved cysteine through the conserved F or W. The D gene is left open where the match is weak. The size of a clone is reported for some rows only, either as once, few or many, or as a class for expanded clones.

j_call,v_call,d_call,clone_size,cdr3_aa,cdr3_nt
TRBJ2-5,TRBV4-1,TRBD2,NA,CASSQPSGNQETQYF,TGCGCCAGCAGCCAACCTAGCGGGAATCAAGAGACCCAGTACTTC
TRBJ2-1,TRBV28,NA,NA,CASSNLGGYNEQFF,TGTGCCAGCAGTAACCTCGGAGGGTACAATGAGCAGTTCTTC
TRBJ2-2,TRBV9,TRBD2,NA,CASSFGTRGTGELFF,TGTGCCAGCAGCTTTGGGACTAGGGGGACCGGGGAGCTGTTTTTT
TRBJ2-3,TRBV28,NA,NA,CASSLSNTQYF,TGTGCCAGCAGTTTATCAAATACGCAGTATTTT
TRBJ1-5,TRBV27,NA,NA,CASRPGDGHSNQPQHF,TGTGCCAGCAGGCCAGGGGACGGACATAGCAATCAGCCCCAGCATTTT
TRBJ2-1,TRBV28,TRBD2,NA,CASSLVLAGGGGNEQFF,TGTGCCAGCAGTTTAGTCTTAGCGGGAGGGGGAGGGAATGAGCAGTTCTTC
TRBJ2-2,TRBV5-4,NA,NA,CASSLPGEGAGELFF,TGTGCCAGCAGCTTGCCAGGGGAAGGGGCCGGGGAGCTGTTTTTT
TRBJ2-1,TRBV28,TRBD1,NA,CASSPIPTSNRGQFF,TGTGCCAGCAGTCCTATCCCCACGTCAAACAGGGGGCAGTTCTTC
TRBJ2-7,TRBV7-2,NA,NA,CASRNAGTGYYEQYF,TGTGCCAGCAGGAACGCAGGAACAGGGTACTACGAGCAGTACTTC
TRBJ2-2,TRBV11-3,NA,NA,CASSLDSGGLRTGELFF,TGTGCCAGCAGCTTAGATTCCGGGGGTCTGCGAACCGGGGAGCTGTTTTTT
TRBJ2-5,TRBV28,TRBD2,NA,CASSLLAGGETQYF,TGTGCCAGCAGTCTACTAGCGGGGGGAGAGACCCAGTACTTC
TRBJ2-7,TRBV7-9,NA,NA,CASSLPATSAYEQYF,TGTGCCAGCAGCTTACCGGCTACAAGCGCGTACGAGCAGTACTTC
TRBJ2-2,TRBV30,TRBD1,NA,CAWGQGAGELFF,TGTGCCTGGGGGCAGGGGGCCGGGGAGCTGTTTTTT
TRBJ1-5,TRBV30,NA,NA,CAWSERGYQPQHF,TGTGCCTGGAGCGAACGGGGTTATCAGCCCCAGCATTTT
TRBJ2-5,TRBV5-4,TRBD2,NA,CASSSAGTGGNQETQYF,TGTGCCAGCAGCTCAGCTGGAACGGGAGGGAATCAAGAGACCCAGTACTTC
TRBJ2-2,TRBV7-3,NA,NA,CASSLQAQGTGELFF,TGTGCCAGCAGCTTACAGGCCCAGGGTACCGGGGAGCTGTTTTTT
TRBJ1-5,TRBV12-3/TRBV12-4,NA,NA,CASSFEGKPQHF,TGTGCCAGCAGTTTTGAGGGTAAGCCCCAGCATTTT
TRBJ1-5,TRBV6-2/TRBV6-3,NA,NA,CASSYPGAGQPQHF,TGTGCCAGCAGTTACCCTGGGGCAGGTCAGCCCCAGCATTTT
TRBJ1-1,TRBV12-5,TRBD1,NA,CASGRGRTEAFF,TGTGCTAGTGGGAGGGGGCGGACTGAAGCTTTCTTT
TRBJ2-1,TRBV5-1,NA,NA,CASSPSGQYYNEQFF,TGCGCCAGCAGCCCCTCTGGTCAGTATTACAATGAGCAGTTCTTC
TRBJ1-1,TRBV28,TRBD1,NA,CASRSRQGGTEAFF,TGTGCCAGCAGGAGCAGACAGGGTGGTACCGAAGCTTTCTTT
TRBJ1-3,TRBV9,NA,NA,CASSGEWDSGNTIYF,TGTGCCAGCAGCGGGGAGTGGGACTCTGGAAACACCATATATTTT
TRBJ2-2,TRBV27,NA,few,CASSDWNTGELFF,TGTGCCAGCAGCGACTGGAACACCGGGGAGCTGTTTTTT
TRBJ2-2,TRBV28,NA,NA,CASTKGGVGTGELFF,TGTGCCAGCACCAAAGGGGGGGTTGGGACCGGGGAGCTGTTTTTT
TRBJ1-2,TRBV27,NA,NA,CASSFYAGGGGYTF,TGTGCCAGCAGTTTCTACGCGGGAGGCGGTGGCTACACCTTC
TRBJ2-2,TRBV5-1,TRBD1,once,CASSGGDRVTGELFF,TGCGCCAGCAGCGGCGGGGACAGGGTCACCGGGGAGCTGTTTTTT
TRBJ2-4,TRBV19,TRBD1,few,CASSPPGTGIRIQYF,TGTGCCAGTAGCCCCCCCGGGACAGGGATTAGGATTCAGTACTTC
TRBJ2-7,TRBV18,TRBD2,NA,CASSPGTKGYEQYF,TGTGCCAGCTCACCCGGGACTAAGGGCTACGAGCAGTACTTC
TRBJ2-7,TRBV6-2/TRBV6-3,TRBD2,NA,CASSYSGDYRYEQYF,TGTGCCAGCAGTTACAGTGGGGACTACCGTTACGAGCAGTACTTC
TRBJ1-5,TRBV27,NA,NA,CASSLLSPRGNQPQHF,TGTGCCAGCAGTTTATTGAGCCCGAGGGGCAATCAGCCCCAGCATTTT
TRBJ2-5,TRBV18,TRBD1,once,CASSKGQDQETQYF,TGTGCCAGCTCAAAGGGACAGGATCAAGAGACCCAGTACTTC
TRBJ2-5,TRBV30,NA,NA,CAFRLGARETQYF,TGTGCCTTCCGTCTGGGGGCGCGGGAGACCCAGTACTTC
TRBJ2-7,TRBV28,TRBD1,NA,CASRPGTAYEQYF,TGTGCCAGCAGACCAGGGACAGCCTACGAGCAGTACTTC
TRBJ2-3,TRBV7-9,NA,NA,CASSWESYTQYF,TGTGCCAGCAGCTGGGAGTCTTATACGCAGTATTTT
TRBJ1-1,TRBV18,TRBD1,NA,CASSPDRGNTEAFF,TGTGCCAGCTCACCAGACAGGGGGAACACTGAAGCTTTCTTT
TRBJ1-1,TRBV27,TRBD1,few,CASRQTGGHTEAFF,TGTGCCAGCAGGCAGACAGGGGGCCACACTGAAGCTTTCTTT
TRBJ1-1,TRBV29-1,NA,once,CSVPNPTANTEAFF,TGCAGCGTTCCCAACCCGACAGCGAACACTGAAGCTTTCTTT
TRBJ1-5,TRBV7-2,NA,NA,CASSLTIAQPQHF,TGTGCCAGCAGCTTAACTATAGCTCAGCCCCAGCATTTT
TRBJ2-3,TRBV4-1,NA,NA,CATKDRETDTQYF,TGCGCCACCAAGGACAGAGAAACAGATACGCAGTATTTT